The 14 T cell receptor beta chains presented below share a single source sample, sequenced in a study of control samples from healthy donors and cancer patients. The repertoire was sequenced with immunoSEQ multiplex PCR; TCRdb's copy has only in-frame clones and lacks some. This table holds tens of thousands of clones, 95% to 97% found once. Input material: blood. All receptors derive from a woman in her 30s in good health.

The CDR3 region is CASSLDNGWEEKLFF. The CDR3 region has the DNA TGTGCCAGCAGCTTAGACAACGGTTGGGAAGAAAAACTGTTTTTT. This chain joins TRBV7-2 and TRBJ1-4; D gene uncertain. From germline, CDR1 is SGHTA and CDR2 FQGNSA. Trimming shortened V by 1 base and J by 8 bases, and 14 bases separated the two germline ends. This CDR3 contains 15 residues.

The chain links TRBV5-4 to TRBJ2-5; perhaps TRBD2 as D (6 bases). V lost 4 bases, J lost 3 bases, and 19 bases lay in between. This CDR3 comprises 16 residues. The V gene's germline CDR1 is SGHNT and CDR2 YYREEE (reference sequence). CDR3 coding DNA: TGTGCCAGCAGCCCCAAGAAAATGGGGGGAGAAGAGACCCAGTACTTC. Its translation is CASSPKKMGGEETQYF.

The chain is built from TRBV30 and TRBJ2-3, with D perhaps matching TRBD1 (6 bases). The CDR3 loop spans 14 amino acids. V was cut by 5 bases and J by 3 bases, with 15 bases left in between. Germline loops: CDR1 GTSNPN, CDR2 SVGIG (reference sequence). The CDR3 loop is CAWDQGRLTDTQYF. CDR3 bases: TGTGCCTGGGACCAGGGGCGTCTGACAGATACGCAGTATTTT.

This clone was observed a few times. This chain connects TRBV11-3 to TRBJ1-4; 9 positions agree with TRBD1. Unmatched junction bases numbered 14, after V lost 4 bases and J lost 8 bases. This CDR3 spans 17 amino acids. Germline CDR1 and CDR2: SGHNT and YENEEA. CDR3 bases: TGTGCCAGCAGCTCGTCCCGGGACAGGGTACGGAGGGAAAAACTGTTTTTT. Translating it yields CASSSSRDRVRREKLFF.

As for this clone: This sample also contains other DNA sequences that code for the same CDR3. The chain recombines TRBV28 with TRBJ2-7; no clear D gene. Germline values: CDR1 MDHEN, CDR2 SYDVKM. V lost 2 bases and J lost 4, with 3 bases in between. This CDR3 is 11 amino acids long. CDR3: CASSLGYEQYF. The CDR3 nucleotides read TGTGCCAGCAGTTTAGGTTACGAGCAGTACTTC.

V usage is TRBV29-1 and J usage is TRBJ2-2; the match to TRBD2 covers 11 bases. J lost 2 bases, V lost 5 bases, and 10 bases had no gene match. The CDR3 has 17 amino acids. CDR1 and CDR2 from the germline V gene are SQVTM and ANQGSEA. Here the CDR3 DNA reads TGCAGCGTTCGGGGCGGACTAGCGGGTTCTAACACCGGGGAGCTGTTTTTT. Protein sequence: CSVRGGLAGSNTGELFF.

The gene calls are TRBV5-1 and TRBJ1-6, with 10 bases fitting TRBD1. This CDR3 spans 15 amino acids. Trimming cost V 3 bases and J 7 bases; bases outside gene matches: 4. The germline V gene encodes CDR1 SGHRS and CDR2 YFSETQ. CDR3 nucleotides: TGCGCCAGCAGCTGGGGGACAGGGGAGAATTCACCCCTCCACTTT. Protein sequence: CASSWGTGENSPLHF.

The CDR3 DNA reads TGTGCCTGGAGCAGAGCAGATACGCAGTATTTT. This gives the protein CAWSRADTQYF. The rearrangement links TRBV30 to TRBJ2-3, with D uncertain. This CDR3 spans 11 amino acids. Germline assignment: CDR1 GTSNPN and CDR2 SVGIG (reference sequence). With 3 bases removed from V and 4 bases from J, the gap between germline ends came to 5 bases.

The chain is built from TRBV24-1 and TRBJ2-3, with D perhaps TRBD2 (5 bases). CDR1 is KGHDR, CDR2 SFDVKD, per germline. The CDR3 is made up of 18 amino acids. V gave up 3 bases and J gave up 0 bases, with 18 bases separating them. CDR3 sequence: CATSDGPRRRTSTDTQYF. For the CDR3, the DNA is TGTGCCACCAGTGATGGCCCGCGGAGGAGGACCAGCACAGATACGCAGTATTTT.

The rearrangement uses TRBV29-1 and TRBJ1-4, with a possible D match to TRBD1 (6 bases). CDR3 length: 14 amino acids. The V end lost 4 bases, the J end lost 3 bases, and 12 bases lay between the germline ends. Germline lookup yields CDR1 SQVTM and CDR2 ANQGSEA. The CDR3 here is CSVVGTPPNEKLFF. CDR3 coding DNA: TGCAGCGTTGTTGGGACACCGCCTAATGAAAAACTGTTTTTT.

The chain links TRBV5-8 to TRBJ2-3, with 7 bases fitting TRBD1. CDR3 length: 13 residues. Germline V CDR1 and CDR2: SGHTS, YDEGEE. J lost 6 bases, V lost 3 bases, and 4 bases had no gene match. The chain's CDR3 is CASSSDRVDTQYF. As DNA, the CDR3 is TGTGCCAGCAGCTCTGACAGGGTTGATACGCAGTATTTT. Looking up the rest from reference TRBV5-8 and TRBJ2-3 gives the full variable domain: EAGVTQSPTHLIKTRGQQATLRCSPISGHTSVYWYQQALGLGLQFLLWYDEGEERNRGNFPPRFSGRQFPNYSSELNVNALELEDSALYLCASSSDRVDTQYFGPGTRLTVL.

CDR3 nucleotide sequence: TGCGCCAGCAGCCCGCCGGGCCTCGTGAACACTGAAGCTTTCTTT. Its translation: CASSPPGLVNTEAFF. The chain combines TRBV4-1 with TRBJ1-1; no definite D call. CDR1 MGHRA and CDR2 YSYEKL come from the germline V gene. CDR3 length equals 15 residues. Between the trimmed V and J ends, which lost 4 bases and 0 bases, there was a span of 12 bases.

V and J are TRBV6-6 and TRBJ2-7; 9 bases agree with TRBD2. The V gene end was trimmed by 8 bases and the J gene end by 6 bases; junction bases not matched to a gene: 11. CDR1 is MNHNY and CDR2 is SVGAGI in the germline V gene (reference sequence). The CDR3 length is 14 residues. As DNA, the CDR3 is TGTGCCAGCGGTCCGGCGGGAGGGCTGCTCGAGCAGTACTTC. Protein: CASGPAGGLLEQYF.

The chain is built from TRBV29-1 and TRBJ2-5; the D call may be TRBD1 or TRBD2 (6 bases each). Trimming pared 0 bases from V and 1 base from J, leaving 12 bases between. Germline V gene data show CDR1 as SQVTM and CDR2 as ANQGSEA. The CDR3 loop spans 15 amino acids. The CDR3: CSVEDRGRPQETQYF. As DNA, the CDR3 is TGCAGCGTTGAAGATAGGGGGAGGCCCCAAGAGACCCAGTACTTC.